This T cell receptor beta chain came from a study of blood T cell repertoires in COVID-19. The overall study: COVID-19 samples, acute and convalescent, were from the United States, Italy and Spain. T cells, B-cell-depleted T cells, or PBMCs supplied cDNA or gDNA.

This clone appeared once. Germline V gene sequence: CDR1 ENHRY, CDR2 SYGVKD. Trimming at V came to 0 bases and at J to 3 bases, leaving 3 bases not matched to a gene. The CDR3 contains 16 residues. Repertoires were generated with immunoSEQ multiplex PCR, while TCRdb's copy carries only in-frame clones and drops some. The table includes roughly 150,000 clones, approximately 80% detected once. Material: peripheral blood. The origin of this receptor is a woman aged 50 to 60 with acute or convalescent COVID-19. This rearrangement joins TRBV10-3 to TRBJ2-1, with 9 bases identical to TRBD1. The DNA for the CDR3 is TGTGCCATCAGTGAGTCGATGACAGGGGGCTACAATGAGCAGTTCTTC. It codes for CAISESMTGGYNEQFF.